Listed below are T cell receptor beta chains from one sample, sequenced in a study of blood T cell repertoires in COVID-19. The protocol was immunoSEQ multiplex PCR, while the TCRdb copy is restricted to in-frame clones and leaves out a portion. This sample has fewer than 400,000 clones, with approximately 87% found just once. Sequenced input: PBMCs or T cells enriched from blood (not recorded which). Every receptor here comes from a woman in her fifties or sixties who had recovered from COVID-19. The CDR3 runs from the conserved cysteine through the conserved F or W. The order of the fields is CDR3 DNA, CDR3 protein, J gene, clone size, V gene, D gene. D genes are given only for firm matches. Clone size, where shown, is once, few, many, or a class for clones that have expanded.

cdr3_nt: TGTGCCAGCAGTTTAAACTCTGATCAGCCCCAGCATTTT
cdr3_aa: CASSLNSDQPQHF
j_call: TRBJ1-5
clone_size: -
v_call: TRBV12-3/TRBV12-4
d_call: -

cdr3_nt: TGTGCCAGCAGCTTATCGACAGGTACTTCTGGAAACACCATATATTTT
cdr3_aa: CASSLSTGTSGNTIYF
j_call: TRBJ1-3
clone_size: -
v_call: TRBV11-2
d_call: -

cdr3_nt: TGTGCCAGCAGCCCGAGTACCTACAGGAACACCGGGGAGCTGTTTTTT
cdr3_aa: CASSPSTYRNTGELFF
j_call: TRBJ2-2
clone_size: -
v_call: TRBV3-1/TRBV3-2
d_call: -

cdr3_nt: TGTGCCAGCAGCTTTCCCCAGGGGTTGTGGTATGGCTACACCTTC
cdr3_aa: CASSFPQGLWYGYTF
j_call: TRBJ1-2
clone_size: few
v_call: TRBV5-6
d_call: -

cdr3_nt: TGTGCCAGCAGTCTTGCGGGAGGGGGCCCCGGCAACTATGGCTACACCTTC
cdr3_aa: CASSLAGGGPGNYGYTF
j_call: TRBJ1-2
clone_size: few
v_call: TRBV6-6
d_call: TRBD1

cdr3_nt: TGCGCCAGCAGCCAAGATCCAGTCTATGGCTACACCTTC
cdr3_aa: CASSQDPVYGYTF
j_call: TRBJ1-2
clone_size: -
v_call: TRBV4-1
d_call: -

cdr3_nt: TGTGCCAGCAGCCAATGGGGGGGTGGCTACACCTTC
cdr3_aa: CASSQWGGGYTF
j_call: TRBJ1-2
clone_size: -
v_call: TRBV7-2
d_call: -

cdr3_nt: TGTGCCAGCCGGGGGGTCTCAGATACGCAGTATTTT
cdr3_aa: CASRGVSDTQYF
j_call: TRBJ2-3
clone_size: -
v_call: TRBV12-3/TRBV12-4
d_call: TRBD2

cdr3_nt: TGCGCCAGCAGCCAAGTGTCAGGGCAGGAAAAACTGTTTTTT
cdr3_aa: CASSQVSGQEKLFF
j_call: TRBJ1-4
clone_size: -
v_call: TRBV4-1
d_call: -

cdr3_nt: TGTGCCAGCAGCCAATCGGACAGGGGGCGGAATGAGCAGTTCTTC
cdr3_aa: CASSQSDRGRNEQFF
j_call: TRBJ2-1
clone_size: -
v_call: TRBV4-2
d_call: TRBD1

cdr3_nt: TGTGCCAGCAGCATCTTGGGAGGGGCTACGGTTTACGCCAAAAACATTCAGTACTTC
cdr3_aa: CASSILGGATVYAKNIQYF
j_call: TRBJ2-4
clone_size: -
v_call: TRBV13
d_call: TRBD2

cdr3_nt: TGTGCCACCTCTCCCCGGGATGGAAACACCATATATTTT
cdr3_aa: CATSPRDGNTIYF
j_call: TRBJ1-3
clone_size: -
v_call: TRBV19
d_call: -

cdr3_nt: TGCGCCAGCAGCCTGAACACCGGGGAGCTGTTTTTT
cdr3_aa: CASSLNTGELFF
j_call: TRBJ2-2
clone_size: -
v_call: TRBV5-1
d_call: -

cdr3_nt: TGTGCCAGAAGATCCGTTCCCAGGGGGCCCGGTAATTCACCCCTCCACTTT
cdr3_aa: CARRSVPRGPGNSPLHF
j_call: TRBJ1-6
clone_size: -
v_call: TRBV5-3
d_call: TRBD1

cdr3_nt: TGTGCCAGCAGCCTGTCAGGTACTGGGGCCAACGTCCTGACTTTC
cdr3_aa: CASSLSGTGANVLTF
j_call: TRBJ2-6
clone_size: -
v_call: TRBV3-1/TRBV3-2
d_call: -

cdr3_nt: TGTGCCAGCAGTTACGAGGCTACTGCTAATGAAAAACTGTTTTTT
cdr3_aa: CASSYEATANEKLFF
j_call: TRBJ1-4
clone_size: -
v_call: TRBV6-5
d_call: -

cdr3_nt: TGTGCCTCATCCTGGAGAACAGGGGAACCCACAGATACGCAGTATTTT
cdr3_aa: CASSWRTGEPTDTQYF
j_call: TRBJ2-3
clone_size: -
v_call: TRBV19
d_call: TRBD1

cdr3_nt: TGTGCCAGCAGCGTAGTGGCAGGGGATGAAAAACTGTTTTTT
cdr3_aa: CASSVVAGDEKLFF
j_call: TRBJ1-4
clone_size: -
v_call: TRBV9
d_call: -

cdr3_nt: TGTGCCAGCAGTTTGGTCGGCAGGGGCGATCAGCCCCAGCATTTT
cdr3_aa: CASSLVGRGDQPQHF
j_call: TRBJ1-5
clone_size: -
v_call: TRBV28
d_call: -

cdr3_nt: TGCGCCAGCAGCCCTCCGATGAGCTCCTACAATGAGCAGTTCTTC
cdr3_aa: CASSPPMSSYNEQFF
j_call: TRBJ2-1
clone_size: -
v_call: TRBV4-1
d_call: -